This T cell receptor (beta chain) is from a study of OX40 agonist ivuxolimab in advanced cancers. The protocol was immunoSEQ multiplex PCR, while the TCRdb copy is restricted to in-frame clones and leaves out a portion. The sample includes 70,000 to 95,000 clones, approximately 94% seen only once; the top ten take about 2.6%. Study findings and constraints: What antigens the expanded peripheral T cells recognized was never established.

As for this clone: The target antigen is unknown.

Unmatched junction bases numbered 5, after V lost 4 bases and J lost 2 bases. Germline V CDR1 and CDR2: MNHEY, SMNVEV (reference sequence). CDR3 size: 16 residues. The TCR originated in an adult with an advanced solid tumor such as melanoma, head and neck, liver or kidney cancer. This sequence joins TRBV27 and TRBJ2-2, with 9 bases fitting TRBD2. The material was CD4+ or CD8+ T cells sorted from blood, obtained in a trial of the OX40 agonist ivuxolimab. This CDR3 reads CASSSLAGLNTGELFF. CDR3 DNA: TGTGCCAGCAGTTCACTAGCGGGCCTAAACACCGGGGAGCTGTTTTTT.